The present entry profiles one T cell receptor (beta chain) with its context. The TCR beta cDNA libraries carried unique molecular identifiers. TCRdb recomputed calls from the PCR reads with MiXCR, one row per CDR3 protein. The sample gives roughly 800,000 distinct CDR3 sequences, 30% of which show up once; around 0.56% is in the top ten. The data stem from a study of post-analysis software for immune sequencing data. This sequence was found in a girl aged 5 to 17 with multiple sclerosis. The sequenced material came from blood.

The CDR3 nucleotides read TGCGCCAGCAGCTTGGAGGTCGTTCAAGAGACCCAGTACTTC. Translation: CASSLEVVQETQYF. V and J are TRBV5-1 and TRBJ2-5; D unresolved. CDR3 length: 14 residues. The V end lost 0 bases, the J end lost 2 bases, and 8 bases lay between the germline ends. Germline V lookup: CDR1 SGHRS, CDR2 YFSETQ.